This TCR beta chain was retrieved from a study of blood T cell repertoires in COVID-19. At the level of the study: Samples of COVID-19 (acute and convalescent) were obtained from the United States, Italy and Spain. In each case, the material was cDNA or gDNA derived from T cells, B-cell-depleted T cells, or PBMCs.

Germline values: CDR1 LNHDA, CDR2 SQIVND (reference sequence). With V trimmed by 6 bases and J by 1 base, 25 bases remained unmatched. This CDR3 has 21 residues. The table came from immunoSEQ multiplex PCR; TCRdb's copy has only in-frame clones and leaves some out. The sample has some 200,000 clones; around four fifths are singletons. This sequence joins TRBV19 and TRBJ1-1, with 8 bases matching TRBD1. The clonotype was recovered from an elderly woman with active or convalescent COVID-19. Sequences were obtained from peripheral blood. CDR3 protein: CASRIGGGTGQGGKGNTEAFF. The CDR3 DNA sequence: TGTGCCAGTAGGATCGGTGGAGGGACCGGACAGGGAGGTAAGGGGAACACTGAAGCTTTCTTT.